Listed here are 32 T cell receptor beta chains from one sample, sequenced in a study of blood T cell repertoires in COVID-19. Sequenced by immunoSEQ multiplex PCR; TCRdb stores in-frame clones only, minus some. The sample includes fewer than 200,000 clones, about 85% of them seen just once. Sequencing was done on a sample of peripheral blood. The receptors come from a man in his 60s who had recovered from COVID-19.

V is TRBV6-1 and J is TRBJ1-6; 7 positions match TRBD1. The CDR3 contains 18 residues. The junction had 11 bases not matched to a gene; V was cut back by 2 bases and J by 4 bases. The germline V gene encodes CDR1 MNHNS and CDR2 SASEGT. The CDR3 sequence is CASSENGQESFYNSPLHF. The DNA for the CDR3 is TGTGCCAGCAGTGAAAATGGACAGGAGAGCTTTTATAATTCACCCCTCCACTTT.

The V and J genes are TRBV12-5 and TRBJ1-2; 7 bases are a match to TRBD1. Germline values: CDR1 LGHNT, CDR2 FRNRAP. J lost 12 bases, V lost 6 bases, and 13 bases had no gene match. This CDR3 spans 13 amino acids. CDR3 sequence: CASGPGGPAINTF. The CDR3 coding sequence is TGTGCTAGTGGCCCAGGGGGGCCCGCTATCAACACCTTC.

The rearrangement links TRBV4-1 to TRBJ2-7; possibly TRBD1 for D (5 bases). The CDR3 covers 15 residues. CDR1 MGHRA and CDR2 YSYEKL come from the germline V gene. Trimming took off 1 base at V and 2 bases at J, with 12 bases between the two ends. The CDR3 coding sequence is TGCGCCAGCAGCCAAGTGTTTCAGGGCCCCTACGAGCAGTACTTC. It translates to CASSQVFQGPYEQYF.

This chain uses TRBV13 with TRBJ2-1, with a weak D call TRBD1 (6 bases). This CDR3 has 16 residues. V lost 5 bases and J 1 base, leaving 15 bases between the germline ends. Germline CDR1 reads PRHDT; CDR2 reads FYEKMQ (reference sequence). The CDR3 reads CASSLGTKNSYNEQFF. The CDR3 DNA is TGTGCCAGCAGCCTTGGGACAAAAAATTCCTACAATGAGCAGTTCTTC.

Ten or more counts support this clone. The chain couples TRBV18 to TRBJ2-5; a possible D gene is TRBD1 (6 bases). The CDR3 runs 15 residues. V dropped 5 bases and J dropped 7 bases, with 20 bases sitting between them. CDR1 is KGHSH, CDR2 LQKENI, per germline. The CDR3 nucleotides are TGTGCCAGCTCAGGACAGTCAGGGTTATCGGCGACCCAGTACTTC. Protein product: CASSGQSGLSATQYF.

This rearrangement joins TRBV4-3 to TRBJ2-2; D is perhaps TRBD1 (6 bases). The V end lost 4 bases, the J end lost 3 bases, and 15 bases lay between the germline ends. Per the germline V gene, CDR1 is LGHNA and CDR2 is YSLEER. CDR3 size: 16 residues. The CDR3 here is CASSPDRPWDTGELFF. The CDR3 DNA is TGCGCCAGCAGCCCTGACAGGCCTTGGGACACCGGGGAGCTGTTTTTT.

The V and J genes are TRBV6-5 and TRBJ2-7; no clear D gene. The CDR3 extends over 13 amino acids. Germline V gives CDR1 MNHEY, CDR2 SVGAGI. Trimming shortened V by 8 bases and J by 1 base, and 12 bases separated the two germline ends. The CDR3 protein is CASLRVGSYEQYF. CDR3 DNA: TGTGCCAGCCTCCGGGTCGGTTCCTACGAGCAGTACTTC.

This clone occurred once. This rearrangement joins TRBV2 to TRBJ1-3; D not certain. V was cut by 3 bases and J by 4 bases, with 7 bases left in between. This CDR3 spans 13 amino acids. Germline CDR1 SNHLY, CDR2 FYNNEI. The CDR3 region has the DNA TGTGCCAGCAGTGATGGAGGGGGAAACACCATATATTTT. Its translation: CASSDGGGNTIYF.

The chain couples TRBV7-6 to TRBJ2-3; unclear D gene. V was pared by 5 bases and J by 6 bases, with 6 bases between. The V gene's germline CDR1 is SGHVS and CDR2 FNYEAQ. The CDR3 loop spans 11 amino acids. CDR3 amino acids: CASSLSDTQYF. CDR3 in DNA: TGTGCCAGCAGCCTCTCGGATACGCAGTATTTT.

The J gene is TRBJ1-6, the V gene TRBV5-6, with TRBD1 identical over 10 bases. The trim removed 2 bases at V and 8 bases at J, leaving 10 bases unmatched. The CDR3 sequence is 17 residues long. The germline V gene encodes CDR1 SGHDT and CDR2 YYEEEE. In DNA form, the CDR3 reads TGTGCCAGCAGCTTAAGCACGACAGGGGGCTTTCATTCACCCCTCCACTTT. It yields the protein CASSLSTTGGFHSPLHF. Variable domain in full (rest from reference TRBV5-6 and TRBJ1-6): DAGVTQSPTHLIKTRGQQVTLRCSPKSGHDTVSWYQQALGQGPQFIFQYYEEEERQRGNFPDRFSGHQFPNYSSELNVNALLLGDSALYLCASSLSTTGGFHSPLHFGNGTRLTVT.

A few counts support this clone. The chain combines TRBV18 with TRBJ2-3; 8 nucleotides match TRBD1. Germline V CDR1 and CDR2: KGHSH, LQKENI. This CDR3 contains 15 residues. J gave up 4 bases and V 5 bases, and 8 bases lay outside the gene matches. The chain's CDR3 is CASSSQDRVADTQYF. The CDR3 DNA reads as TGTGCCAGCTCATCCCAGGACAGGGTTGCAGATACGCAGTATTTT.

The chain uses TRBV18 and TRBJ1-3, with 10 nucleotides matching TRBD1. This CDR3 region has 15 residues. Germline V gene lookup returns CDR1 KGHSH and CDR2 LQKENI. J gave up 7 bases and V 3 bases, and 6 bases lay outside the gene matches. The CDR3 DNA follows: TGTGCCAGCTCACCGGCCGGGACAGGGGACAACACCATATATTTT. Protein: CASSPAGTGDNTIYF. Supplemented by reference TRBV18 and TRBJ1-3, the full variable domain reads NAGVMQNPRHLVRRRGQEARLRCSPMKGHSHVYWYRQLPEEGLKFMVYLQKENIIDESGMPKERFSAEFPKEGPSILRIQQVVRGDSAAYFCASSPAGTGDNTIYFGEGSWLTVV.

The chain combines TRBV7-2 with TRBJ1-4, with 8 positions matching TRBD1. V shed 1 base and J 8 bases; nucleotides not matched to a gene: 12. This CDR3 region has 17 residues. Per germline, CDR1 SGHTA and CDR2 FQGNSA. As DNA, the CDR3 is TGTGCCAGCAGCTTAGTATTGGCAGGGGGCAGCGGAGAAAAACTGTTTTTT. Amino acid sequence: CASSLVLAGGSGEKLFF. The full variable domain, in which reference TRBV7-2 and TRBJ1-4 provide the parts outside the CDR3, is GAGVSQSPSNKVTEKGKDVELRCDPISGHTALYWYRQSLGQGLEFLIYFQGNSAPDKSGLPSDRFSAERTGGSVSTLTIQRTQQEDSAVYLCASSLVLAGGSGEKLFFGSGTQLSVL.

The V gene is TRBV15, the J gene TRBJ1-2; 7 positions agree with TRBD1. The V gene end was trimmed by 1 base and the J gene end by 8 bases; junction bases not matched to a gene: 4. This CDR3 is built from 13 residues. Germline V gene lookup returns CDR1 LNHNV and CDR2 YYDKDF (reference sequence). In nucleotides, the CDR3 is TGTGCCACCAGCAGAGTAACAGGGGAGGGCTACACCTTC. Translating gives CATSRVTGEGYTF.

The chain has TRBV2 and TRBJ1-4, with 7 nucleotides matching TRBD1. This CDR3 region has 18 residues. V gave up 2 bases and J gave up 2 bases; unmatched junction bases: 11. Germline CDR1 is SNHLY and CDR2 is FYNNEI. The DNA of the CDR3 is TGTGCCAGCAGTGAATCGGGACCGGGACAGACGACTAATGAAAAACTGTTTTTT. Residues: CASSESGPGQTTNEKLFF.

The CDR3 region has the DNA TGTGCCAGCAGCCGTCTGGACAGGAGCAATGAGCAGTTCTTC. Amino acids: CASSRLDRSNEQFF. The chain joins TRBV6-5 to TRBJ2-1; 7 nucleotides align to TRBD1. The trim removed 6 bases at V and 6 bases at J, leaving 8 bases unmatched. This CDR3 has 14 residues. CDR1 and CDR2 (germline): MNHEY, SVGAGI.

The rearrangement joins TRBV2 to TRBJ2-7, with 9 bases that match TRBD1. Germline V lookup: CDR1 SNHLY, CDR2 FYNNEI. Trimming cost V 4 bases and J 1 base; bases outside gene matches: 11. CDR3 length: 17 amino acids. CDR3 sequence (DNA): TGTGCCAGCAGTGGGAGGGCGCCGGGACAGGGTTCCTACGAGCAGTACTTC. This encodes CASSGRAPGQGSYEQYF.

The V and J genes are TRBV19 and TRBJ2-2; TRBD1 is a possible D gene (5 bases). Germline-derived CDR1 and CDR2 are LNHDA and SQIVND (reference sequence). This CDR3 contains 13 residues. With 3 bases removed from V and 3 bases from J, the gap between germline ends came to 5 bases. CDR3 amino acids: CASSMTDTGELFF. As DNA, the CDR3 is TGTGCCAGTAGTATGACAGACACCGGGGAGCTGTTTTTT.

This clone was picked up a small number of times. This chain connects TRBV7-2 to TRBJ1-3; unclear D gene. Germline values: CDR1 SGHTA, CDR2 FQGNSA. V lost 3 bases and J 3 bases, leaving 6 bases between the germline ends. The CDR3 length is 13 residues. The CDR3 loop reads CASSLRNGNTIYF. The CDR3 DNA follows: TGTGCCAGCAGCTTGAGGAATGGAAACACCATATATTTT.

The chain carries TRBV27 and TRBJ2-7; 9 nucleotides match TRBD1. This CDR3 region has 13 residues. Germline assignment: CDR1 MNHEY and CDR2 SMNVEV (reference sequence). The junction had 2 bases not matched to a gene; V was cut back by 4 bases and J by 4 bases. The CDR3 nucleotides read TGTGCCAGCAGTTGGGACAGGGCTTACGAGCAGTACTTC. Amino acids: CASSWDRAYEQYF.

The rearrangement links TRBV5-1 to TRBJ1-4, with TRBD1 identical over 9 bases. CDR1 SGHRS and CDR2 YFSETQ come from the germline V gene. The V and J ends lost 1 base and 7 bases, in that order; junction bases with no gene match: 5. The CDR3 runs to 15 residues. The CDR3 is CASSLQQGASEKLFF. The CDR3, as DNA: TGCGCCAGCAGCTTGCAACAGGGGGCGAGTGAAAAACTGTTTTTT. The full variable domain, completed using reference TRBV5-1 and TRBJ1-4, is KAGVTQTPRYLIKTRGQQVTLSCSPISGHRSVSWYQQTPGQGLQFLFEYFSETQRNKGNFPGRFSGRQFSNSRSEMNVSTLELGDSALYLCASSLQQGASEKLFFGSGTQLSVL.

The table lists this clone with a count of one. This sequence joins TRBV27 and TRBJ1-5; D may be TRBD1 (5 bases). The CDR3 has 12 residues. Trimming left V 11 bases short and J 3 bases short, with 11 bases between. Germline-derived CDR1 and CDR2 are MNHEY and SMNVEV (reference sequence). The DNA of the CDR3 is TGTGCCCGCGGGACCTCCAATCAGCCCCAGCATTTT. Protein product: CARGTSNQPQHF.

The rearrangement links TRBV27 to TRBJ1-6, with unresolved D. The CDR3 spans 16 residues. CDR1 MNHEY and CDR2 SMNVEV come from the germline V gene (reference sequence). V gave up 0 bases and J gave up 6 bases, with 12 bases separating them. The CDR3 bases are TGTGCCAGCAGTTTATCCGGAGGGCCCCCTAATTCACCCCTCCACTTT. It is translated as CASSLSGGPPNSPLHF.

CDR3 in DNA: TGTGCCAGTAGTACCTCCAGTTACGGCTACACCTTC. Residues: CASSTSSYGYTF. The gene calls are TRBV19 and TRBJ1-2; D is unresolved. Germline V gene lookup returns CDR1 LNHDA and CDR2 SQIVND (reference sequence). CDR3 length equals 12 residues. V lost 4 bases, J lost 8 bases, and 11 bases lay in between. Full variable domain (remainder filled in from reference TRBV19 and TRBJ1-2): DGGITQSPKYLFRKEGQNVTLSCEQNLNHDAMYWYRQDPGQGLRLIYYSQIVNDFQKGDIAEGYSVSREKKESFPLTVTSAQKNPTAFYLCASSTSSYGYTFGSGTRLTVV.

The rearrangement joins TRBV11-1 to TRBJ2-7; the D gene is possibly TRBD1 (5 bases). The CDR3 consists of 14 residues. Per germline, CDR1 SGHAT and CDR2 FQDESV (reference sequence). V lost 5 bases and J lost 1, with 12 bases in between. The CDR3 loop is CASSQSRVSYEQYF. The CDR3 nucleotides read TGTGCCAGCAGCCAATCCAGGGTGTCCTACGAGCAGTACTTC.

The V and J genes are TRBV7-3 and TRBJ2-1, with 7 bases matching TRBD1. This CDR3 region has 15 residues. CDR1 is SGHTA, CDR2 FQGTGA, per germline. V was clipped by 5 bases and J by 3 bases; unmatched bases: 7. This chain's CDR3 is CASSISGTDYNEQFF. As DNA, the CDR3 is TGTGCCAGCAGCATTTCCGGGACAGACTACAATGAGCAGTTCTTC.

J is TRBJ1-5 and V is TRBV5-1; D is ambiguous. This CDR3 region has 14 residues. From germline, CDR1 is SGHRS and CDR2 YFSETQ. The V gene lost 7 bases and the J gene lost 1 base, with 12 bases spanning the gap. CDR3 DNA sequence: TGCGCCAGCTCCGACGGGTCGAGCAATCAGCCCCAGCATTTT. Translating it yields CASSDGSSNQPQHF.

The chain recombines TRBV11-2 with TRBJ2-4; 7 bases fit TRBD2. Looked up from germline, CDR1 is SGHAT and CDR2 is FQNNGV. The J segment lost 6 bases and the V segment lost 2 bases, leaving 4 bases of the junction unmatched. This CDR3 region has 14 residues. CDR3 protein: CASSLTGGGNIQYF. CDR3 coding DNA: TGTGCCAGCAGCTTAACCGGCGGGGGAAACATTCAGTACTTC.

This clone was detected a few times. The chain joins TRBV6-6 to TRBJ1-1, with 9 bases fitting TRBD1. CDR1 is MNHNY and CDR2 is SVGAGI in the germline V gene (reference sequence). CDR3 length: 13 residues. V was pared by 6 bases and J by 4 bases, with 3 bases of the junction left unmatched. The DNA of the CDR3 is TGTGCCAGCAGAAGGGGACAGGGCACTGAAGCTTTCTTT. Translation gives CASRRGQGTEAFF.

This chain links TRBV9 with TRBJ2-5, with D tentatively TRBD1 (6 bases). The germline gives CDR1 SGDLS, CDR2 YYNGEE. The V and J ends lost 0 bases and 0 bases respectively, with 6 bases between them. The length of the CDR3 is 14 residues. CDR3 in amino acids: CASSVGTDQETQYF. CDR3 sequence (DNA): TGTGCCAGCAGCGTAGGGACAGACCAAGAGACCCAGTACTTC.

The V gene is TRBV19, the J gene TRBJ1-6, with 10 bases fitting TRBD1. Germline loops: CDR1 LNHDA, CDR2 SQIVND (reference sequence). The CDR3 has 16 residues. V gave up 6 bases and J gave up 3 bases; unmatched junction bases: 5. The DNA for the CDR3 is TGTGCCAGTAGCTGGGGACAGGGGAACTATAATTCACCCCTCCACTTT. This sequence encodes CASSWGQGNYNSPLHF. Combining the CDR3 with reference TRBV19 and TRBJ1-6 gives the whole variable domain DGGITQSPKYLFRKEGQNVTLSCEQNLNHDAMYWYRQDPGQGLRLIYYSQIVNDFQKGDIAEGYSVSREKKESFPLTVTSAQKNPTAFYLCASSWGQGNYNSPLHFGNGTRLTVT.

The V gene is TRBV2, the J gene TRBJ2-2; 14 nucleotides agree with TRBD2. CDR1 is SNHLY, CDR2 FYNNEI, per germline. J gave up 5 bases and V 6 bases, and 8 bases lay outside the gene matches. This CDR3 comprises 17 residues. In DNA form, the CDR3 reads TGTGCCAGCAGGGCGGGACTAGCGGGGGCCGGAACCGGGGAGCTGTTTTTT. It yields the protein CASRAGLAGAGTGELFF.